This is a list of T cell receptor beta chains from one sample in a study of cytomegalovirus exposure and HLA in healthy donors. Sequencing used immunoSEQ multiplex PCR; TCRdb keeps in-frame clones, though not all of them. The sample holds about 130,000 clones, around 79% seen once. The sample consisted of PBMCs. The receptor source for this set is a middle-aged woman in good health and CMV-seronegative. Each CDR3 is given with its conserved first and last residue. D genes are given only for firm matches. A clone size is listed for some rows: how often the clone was seen (once, few, many), or a class if it is expanded.

.,TRBV13,TRBJ2-1,TRBD1,TGTGCCAGCAGCTACGGGACAGGAGTAGATGGTGAGCAGTTCTTC,CASSYGTGVDGEQFF
.,TRBV9,TRBJ1-2,.,TGTGCCAGCAGCGGGATTTTTTCGGGGTACAACTATGGCTACACCTTC,CASSGIFSGYNYGYTF
.,TRBV15,TRBJ1-5,TRBD1,TGTGCCACCAGCAGAGATAAAGGCAGGGGGGCCAATAGCAATCAGCCCCAGCATTTT,CATSRDKGRGANSNQPQHF
.,TRBV6-5,TRBJ2-7,.,TGTGCCAGCAGTTACCTCCGAACAGGGCCTCCCTACGAGCAGTACTTC,CASSYLRTGPPYEQYF
.,TRBV13,TRBJ2-3,TRBD1,TGTGCCAGCAGCGCCCGGGACAGGGGAGAGGGCACAGATACGCAGTATTTT,CASSARDRGEGTDTQYF
.,TRBV10-3,TRBJ2-3,TRBD1,TGTGCCATCAGCGCCGGACAGGGGGCGGGCACAGATACGCAGTATTTT,CAISAGQGAGTDTQYF
.,TRBV10-3,TRBJ1-5,TRBD1,TGTGCCATCAGTGAGCAGGGGGCGGGTCAGCCCCAGCATTTT,CAISEQGAGQPQHF
.,TRBV7-9,TRBJ1-4,TRBD1,TGTGCCAGCAGCTCCATGGACAGGGGGAATGAAAAACTGTTTTTT,CASSSMDRGNEKLFF
.,TRBV27,TRBJ1-1,.,TGTGCCAGCAAGGGGGTAAGGGTATTGGACACTGAAGCTTTCTTT,CASKGVRVLDTEAFF
.,TRBV2,TRBJ1-1,TRBD1,TGTGCCAGCAGTGGACAGGGTGAGGGCACTGAAGCTTTCTTT,CASSGQGEGTEAFF
.,TRBV4-1,TRBJ2-2,.,TGCGCCAGCAGCCAAAATACCGGGACAAGAAGAAACACCGGGGAGCTGTTTTTT,CASSQNTGTRRNTGELFF
.,TRBV5-1,TRBJ2-3,TRBD2,TGCGCCAGCAGCTCTGGACTGGCGGGGGGGGCCGATACGCAGTATTTT,CASSSGLAGGADTQYF
.,TRBV4-1,TRBJ2-3,TRBD2,TGCGCCAGCAGCCAAGATACTACGCGGGGGGTTACAGATACGCAGTATTTT,CASSQDTTRGVTDTQYF
.,TRBV15,TRBJ1-1,.,TGTGCCACCAGCAGAGATATACATAACACTGAAGCTTTCTTT,CATSRDIHNTEAFF
.,TRBV6-5,TRBJ2-3,.,TGTGCCAGCAGTGGCCAGGGGGGAGGCACAGATACGCAGTATTTT,CASSGQGGGTDTQYF
.,TRBV19,TRBJ1-1,.,TGTGCCAGTCAGAGAGGGTTCATGGGGGCGACTGAAGCTTTCTTT,CASQRGFMGATEAFF
.,TRBV5-1,TRBJ1-2,.,TGCGCCAGCAGCTCGGCCCAGGGGCTTAACTATGGCTACACCTTC,CASSSAQGLNYGYTF
.,TRBV10-1,TRBJ2-1,TRBD2,TGCGCCAGCAGTGAGTCTATACTAGCGTCCTACAATGAGCAGTTCTTC,CASSESILASYNEQFF
.,TRBV5-1,TRBJ1-1,.,TGCGCCAGCAGCTTAACAGGGAGAGGAACTGAAGCTTTCTTT,CASSLTGRGTEAFF
.,TRBV7-8,TRBJ2-7,.,TGTGCCAGCAGCTTAGGGCAGAACTACGAGCAGTACTTC,CASSLGQNYEQYF
.,TRBV6-1,TRBJ2-7,.,TGTGCCAGCAGCTTAGGACAGTACTACTCCTACGAGCAGTACTTC,CASSLGQYYSYEQYF
.,TRBV5-1,TRBJ1-4,TRBD1,TGCGCCAGCAGCCCGGGACAGGGCCTTGAAAAACTGTTTTTT,CASSPGQGLEKLFF
.,TRBV15,TRBJ2-7,.,TGTGCCACCAGCAGAGATCTGGCAGACGAGCAGTACTTC,CATSRDLADEQYF
.,TRBV6-1,TRBJ1-1,.,TGTGCCAGCAGGACCCTAGTCATCACTGAAGCTTTCTTT,CASRTLVITEAFF
.,TRBV5-1,TRBJ1-3,.,TGCGCCAGCAGCCCTCAGGACGGGGACACCATATATTTT,CASSPQDGDTIYF
once,TRBV7-6,TRBJ2-3,.,TGTGCCAGCAGCTTAGGGGCCAGCACAGATACGCAGTATTTT,CASSLGASTDTQYF
.,TRBV6-1,TRBJ2-7,.,TGTGCCAGCAGTGAAGCGCTTGGACAGTTAGATGGGCAGTACTTC,CASSEALGQLDGQYF
once,TRBV7-2,TRBJ1-5,.,TGTGCCAGCGGTCCGGGAACCCTACTCGACCAGCCCCAGCATTTT,CASGPGTLLDQPQHF
.,TRBV29-1,TRBJ1-1,.,TGCAGCGTTGAAGGACAGTTCAGCACTGAAGCTTTCTTT,CSVEGQFSTEAFF
.,TRBV6-6,TRBJ2-5,.,TGTGCCACCCGACGGGGAATCCCAGAGACCCAGTACTTC,CATRRGIPETQYF
.,TRBV4-2,TRBJ2-2,TRBD2,TGTGCCAGCAGCCAAGTTGTCCAGCGGGGCACGGTCACCGGGGAGCTGTTTTTT,CASSQVVQRGTVTGELFF
few,TRBV5-8,TRBJ2-5,TRBD1,TGTGCCAGCAGCTTACTAACAGGGGGCGAACTGCTTTGGGAGACCCAGTACTTC,CASSLLTGGELLWETQYF
.,TRBV19,TRBJ2-2,TRBD1,TGTGCCAGTAGTACCTACAGGGGGCGGGCCGGGGAGCTGTTTTTT,CASSTYRGRAGELFF
.,TRBV7-9,TRBJ2-5,.,TGTGCCAGCAGCTTAGACAGCCCCCACGCGGGCCCAGAGACCCAGTACTTC,CASSLDSPHAGPETQYF
.,TRBV19,TRBJ1-5,.,TGTGCCAGTAGTATAGAGGCCGGGGGGACCCAGCATTTT,CASSIEAGGTQHF
once,TRBV5-4,TRBJ1-4,TRBD1,TGTGCCAGCAGCGGGGACAGGGCAGATGAAAAACTGTTTTTT,CASSGDRADEKLFF
.,TRBV10-2,TRBJ1-3,.,TGCGCCAGCAGTGAGGTTATGGCCAGGGCAGGAAACACCATATATTTT,CASSEVMARAGNTIYF
.,TRBV2,TRBJ1-1,.,TGTGCCAGCAGTGAAGATACTAACACTGAAGCTTTCTTT,CASSEDTNTEAFF
.,TRBV4-2,TRBJ1-5,.,TGTGCCAGCAGCCAAGATTCGTCGGTGCCGTGGGAGAATCAGCCCCAGCATTTT,CASSQDSSVPWENQPQHF
.,TRBV9,TRBJ1-4,TRBD1,TGTGCCAGCAGCGCTGACAGGGCGGCTAATGAAAAACTGTTTTTT,CASSADRAANEKLFF
few,TRBV4-3,TRBJ1-4,TRBD1,TGCGCCAGCAGCCAAGATCGACAGGGAGGTAATGAAAAACTGTTTTTT,CASSQDRQGGNEKLFF
few,TRBV5-1,TRBJ1-3,TRBD1,TGCGCCAGCAGCTCCGGGACAGGCCTCTCTGGAAACACCATATATTTT,CASSSGTGLSGNTIYF
.,TRBV30,TRBJ1-1,.,TGTGCCCTTCTGGGGGGATTCGACGGAGAAGCTTTCTTT,CALLGGFDGEAFF
.,TRBV7-2,TRBJ1-1,TRBD1,TGTGCCAGCAGCTCCCTTAGGGGACAGGGGGAGTCTGAAGCTTTCTTT,CASSSLRGQGESEAFF
.,TRBV27,TRBJ2-5,TRBD2,TGTGCCACCAAAGGGACTAGCGGGGGGAATCAAGAGACCCAGTACTTC,CATKGTSGGNQETQYF
.,TRBV7-9,TRBJ1-1,TRBD1,TGTGCCAGCAGTAAATACAGGGGGCGTGACACTGAAGCTTTCTTT,CASSKYRGRDTEAFF
.,TRBV27,TRBJ2-4,.,TGTGCCAGCAGTCTCCGGGCCAAAAACATTCAGTACTTC,CASSLRAKNIQYF
.,TRBV7-9,TRBJ1-5,.,TGTGCCAGCGCGTGGGGCCGCGATCAGCCCCAGCATTTT,CASAWGRDQPQHF
.,TRBV29-1,TRBJ1-1,.,TGCAGCGTTGCTATACTGGGGGGGAGGACTGAAGCTTTCTTT,CSVAILGGRTEAFF
.,TRBV7-9,TRBJ1-2,.,TGTGCCAGCAGCTTACGTTTAGCCGGGAGTGGCTACACCTTC,CASSLRLAGSGYTF
.,TRBV29-1,TRBJ1-1,.,TGCAGCGTCCGGGGAGAGACTGAAGCTTTCTTT,CSVRGETEAFF